This entry lists 27 T cell receptor beta chains sequenced from one sample in a study of shared clonotypes between healthy human individuals. The method was immunoSEQ multiplex PCR; TCRdb's version includes in-frame clones alone and lacks a portion of them. The sample includes about half a million clones, roughly 85% of them seen just once. Sequencing was performed on PBMCs. The receptors come from a woman between 40 and 55 years old in good health. Some clones in this sample may be carry-over from other donors' samples.

This chain joins TRBV7-9 and TRBJ2-5; 7 nucleotides line up with TRBD1. Gene TRBJ2-7 matches the end of the DNA better, so the J call may be wrong. The CDR3 has 12 residues. CDR1 and CDR2 from the germline V gene are SEHNR and FQNEAQ (reference sequence). The CDR3 coding sequence is TGTGCCAGCCGCGAGACAGGGAGCGAGCAGTACTTC. It encodes CASRETGSEQYF.

The chain uses TRBV11-2 and TRBJ2-7; 10 nucleotides line up with TRBD1. The CDR3 extends over 16 amino acids. V lost 5 bases and J lost 1; bases outside the gene matches: 8. CDR1 SGHAT and CDR2 FQNNGV come from the germline V gene. This CDR3 reads CASSPYGDRGSYEQYF. The CDR3 DNA follows: TGTGCCAGCAGCCCCTATGGGGACAGGGGATCCTACGAGCAGTACTTC.

The CDR3 sequence: CASSEIGVANTGELFF. The CDR3 region has the DNA TGTGCCAGCAGTGAAATTGGGGTAGCGAACACCGGGGAGCTGTTTTTT. The gene calls are TRBV2 and TRBJ2-2; D call uncertain. The V and J ends lost 2 bases and 0 bases respectively, with 10 bases between them. The CDR3 is 16 residues long. The germline CDR1 and CDR2 sequences are SNHLY and FYNNEI. The full variable domain, its missing parts supplied by reference TRBV2 and TRBJ2-2, is EPEVTQTPSHQVTQMGQEVILRCVPISNHLYFYWYRQILGQKVEFLVSFYNNEISEKSEIFDDQFSVERPDGSNFTLKIRSTKLEDSAMYFCASSEIGVANTGELFFGEGSRLTVL.

This sequence joins TRBV29-1 and TRBJ2-1; the D gene is possibly TRBD1 (5 bases). Deletions cut 4 bases from V and 3 bases from J, with 13 bases between. This CDR3 contains 14 residues. In germline, CDR1 is SQVTM, CDR2 ANQGSEA. This CDR3 reads CSVVGQGRYNEQFF. In DNA form, the CDR3 reads TGCAGCGTTGTCGGGCAGGGCCGCTACAATGAGCAGTTCTTC.

The chain combines TRBV6-1 with TRBJ1-5, with D hard to call. This CDR3 contains 18 residues. The ends were cut back, 4 bases at V and 6 bases at J, with 25 bases in the middle. CDR1 and CDR2 (germline): MNHNS, SASEGT. The CDR3 protein is CASSGRRAGGPGIQPQHF. The CDR3 DNA sequence: TGTGCCAGCAGTGGTCGACGGGCCGGAGGTCCGGGAATTCAGCCCCAGCATTTT.

The rearrangement uses TRBV18 and TRBJ2-3; TRBD2 aligns across 8 bases. This CDR3 contains 17 residues. Per the germline V gene, CDR1 is KGHSH and CDR2 is LQKENI. The V and J ends lost 0 bases and 1 base, in that order; junction bases with no gene match: 6. For the CDR3, the DNA is TGTGCCAGCTCACCACCGCGGTTCGGGAGGGGCACAGATACGCAGTATTTT. Protein sequence: CASSPPRFGRGTDTQYF.

The genes are TRBV6-5 and TRBJ2-7, with TRBD1 identical over 12 bases. V was pared by 0 bases and J by 5 bases, with 2 bases of the junction left unmatched. Germline CDR1 MNHEY, CDR2 SVGAGI. The CDR3 extends over 15 amino acids. The CDR3 loop reads CASSYSGTGGHEQYF. The CDR3 DNA sequence: TGTGCCAGCAGTTACTCCGGGACAGGGGGCCACGAGCAGTACTTC.

V usage is TRBV4-1 and J usage is TRBJ2-7, with TRBD2 matching 10 bases. Germline V CDR1 and CDR2: MGHRA, YSYEKL. The CDR3 loop spans 16 amino acids. With 4 bases clipped from V and 5 bases from J, the junction kept 11 bases outside the gene matches. CDR3 nucleotides: TGCGCCAGCAGCCCCCGTAGCTCGCTAGCGGGAGACGAGCAGTACTTC. Translating gives CASSPRSSLAGDEQYF.

The chain couples TRBV7-9 to TRBJ2-1; no clear D. There are 16 residues in the CDR3. The V gene lost 0 bases and the J gene lost 0 bases, with 9 bases spanning the gap. Germline CDR1 is SEHNR and CDR2 is FQNEAQ (reference sequence). The CDR3 DNA reads TGTGCCAGCAGCTTAGCCACCAGAGGCTCCTACAATGAGCAGTTCTTC. It is translated as CASSLATRGSYNEQFF.

V usage is TRBV19 and J usage is TRBJ1-3; the match to TRBD1 covers 8 bases. V was pared by 5 bases and J by 0 bases, with 3 bases of the junction left unmatched. Germline CDR1 reads LNHDA; CDR2 reads SQIVND (reference sequence). CDR3 length: 15 amino acids. The CDR3 DNA follows: TGTGCCAGTAGTTTAACAGGGGGCTCTGGAAACACCATATATTTT. It specifies CASSLTGGSGNTIYF.

The chain joins TRBV18 to TRBJ1-4, with a tentative D call TRBD1 (5 bases). Germline loops: CDR1 KGHSH, CDR2 LQKENI. The germline V and J ends were trimmed by 2 bases and 8 bases, with 15 bases remaining between them. This CDR3 is built from 15 residues. CDR3 region: CASSPRGVQGEKLFF. The CDR3 bases are TGTGCCAGCTCACCAAGAGGGGTCCAAGGAGAAAAACTGTTTTTT.

The sample holds many counts of this clone. Other DNA variants within this sample encode the same CDR3. This sequence joins TRBV11-2 and TRBJ1-5; D possibly corresponds to TRBD1 (5 bases). Germline V lookup: CDR1 SGHAT, CDR2 FQNNGV. V lost 1 base, J lost 3 bases, and 10 bases lay in between. The CDR3 totals 15 residues. CDR3 loop: CASSLGGGANQPQHF. CDR3 nucleotides: TGTGCCAGCAGCTTAGGCGGCGGGGCCAATCAGCCCCAGCATTTT. Full variable domain (remainder filled in from reference TRBV11-2 and TRBJ1-5): EAGVAQSPRYKIIEKRQSVAFWCNPISGHATLYWYQQILGQGPKLLIQFQNNGVVDDSQLPKDRFSAERLKGVDSTLKIQPAKLEDSAVYLCASSLGGGANQPQHFGDGTRLSIL.

The chain combines TRBV7-3 with TRBJ1-5; TRBD1 might be the D (5 bases). V lost 5 bases and J lost 5, with 13 bases in between. Germline CDR1 SGHTA, CDR2 FQGTGA. The CDR3 is made up of 14 amino acids. CDR3 amino acids: CASSPQVGDQPQHF. In DNA form, the CDR3 reads TGTGCCAGCAGCCCCCAGGTAGGGGATCAGCCCCAGCATTTT. The entire variable domain, with the rest obtained from reference TRBV7-3 and TRBJ1-5, is as follows: GAGVSQTPSNKVTEKGKYVELRCDPISGHTALYWYRQSLGQGPEFLIYFQGTGAADDSGLPNDRFFAVRPEGSVSTLKIQRTERGDSAVYLCASSPQVGDQPQHFGDGTRLSIL.

The chain combines TRBV14 with TRBJ1-3, with unresolved D. Germline V gene data show CDR1 as SGHDN and CDR2 as FVKESK. This CDR3 is 12 amino acids long. The ends were cut back, 1 base at V and 4 bases at J, with 2 bases in the middle. CDR3 sequence: CASSQGGNTIYF. The CDR3 bases are TGTGCCAGCAGCCAAGGGGGAAACACCATATATTTT.

V and J are TRBV30 and TRBJ1-3; D perhaps matches TRBD1 (5 bases). The germline V gene encodes CDR1 GTSNPN and CDR2 SVGIG (reference sequence). The CDR3 spans 14 residues. Trimming stripped 3 bases from V and 1 base from J, with 10 bases between. CDR3 nucleotide sequence: TGTGCCTGGAGCGGGGGGTCTTCTGGAAACACCATATATTTT. This gives the protein CAWSGGSSGNTIYF.

The V and J genes are TRBV6-1 and TRBJ2-5; 12 bases line up with TRBD2. The CDR3 has 16 residues. Germline loops: CDR1 MNHNS, CDR2 SASEGT. The junction had 6 bases not matched to a gene; V was cut back by 3 bases and J by 4 bases. CDR3 coding DNA: TGTGCCAGCAGTGAGACTAGCGGGAGTCTGGGAGAGACCCAGTACTTC. It is translated as CASSETSGSLGETQYF.

This sequence joins TRBV11-2 and TRBJ2-3; 13 bases line up with TRBD2. The V and J ends lost 5 bases and 1 base, in that order; junction bases with no gene match: 6. This CDR3 has 17 residues. CDR1 SGHAT and CDR2 FQNNGV come from the germline V gene. CDR3 in DNA: TGTGCCAGCAGCCCGCGGACTAGCGGGAGAGGCACAGATACGCAGTATTTT. Its protein product is CASSPRTSGRGTDTQYF.

The J gene is TRBJ2-3, the V gene TRBV14; TRBD1 matches at 7 bases. This CDR3 spans 15 amino acids. CDR1 SGHDN and CDR2 FVKESK come from the germline V gene. V was pared by 5 bases and J by 1 base, with 6 bases of the junction left unmatched. For the CDR3, the DNA is TGTGCCAGCAGCGGGACAGCCGTTCGCACAGATACGCAGTATTTT. Encoded protein: CASSGTAVRTDTQYF.

The chain recombines TRBV11-2 with TRBJ2-5, with TRBD2 identical over 9 bases. With V trimmed by 7 bases and J by 7 bases, 22 bases remained unmatched. The CDR3 runs to 18 residues. The germline gives CDR1 SGHAT, CDR2 FQNNGV. CDR3 DNA sequence: TGTGCCAGCACTCTTGGGGGGCTGGCGGGAGGGTTCATAGGGACCCAGTACTTC. It codes for CASTLGGLAGGFIGTQYF.

This chain joins TRBV28 and TRBJ1-2; 8 nucleotides agree with TRBD1. V shed 6 bases, J shed 4 bases, and the junction held 4 bases outside the gene matches. Per germline, CDR1 MDHEN and CDR2 SYDVKM. This CDR3 is built from 13 residues. CDR3 protein: CASRETGAYGYTF. In DNA form, the CDR3 reads TGTGCCAGCAGAGAGACAGGGGCCTATGGCTACACCTTC.

CDR3 in amino acids: CASTIPGVVGGYTF. CDR3 in DNA: TGTGCCAGCACCATACCCGGGGTCGTGGGCGGCTACACCTTC. The genes are TRBV11-2 and TRBJ1-2; D unresolved. The germline CDR1 and CDR2 sequences are SGHAT and FQNNGV. This CDR3 has 14 amino acids. V lost 7 bases, J lost 8 bases, and 20 bases lay in between.

This chain links TRBV19 with TRBJ2-1, with D unresolved. V lost 2 bases, J lost 9 bases, and 11 bases lay in between. This CDR3 comprises 13 residues. CDR1 is LNHDA and CDR2 is SQIVND in the germline V gene (reference sequence). The CDR3: CASSIQSDSEQFF. DNA of the CDR3: TGTGCCAGTAGTATACAAAGCGACTCTGAGCAGTTCTTC.

The gene calls are TRBV28 and TRBJ2-3; maybe TRBD2 (5 bases). V was trimmed by 4 bases and J by 5 bases, leaving 22 bases between them. The CDR3 has 17 amino acids. CDR1 is MDHEN, CDR2 SYDVKM, per germline. The CDR3 is CASSSRGSWQAGDTQYF. The CDR3 coding sequence is TGTGCCAGCAGTTCCCGAGGAAGTTGGCAGGCGGGAGATACGCAGTATTTT.

The chain employs TRBV18 and TRBJ2-1; D may correspond to TRBD1 or TRBD2 (5 bases each). V lost 0 bases, J lost 7 bases, and 16 bases lay in between. Germline CDR1 KGHSH, CDR2 LQKENI. The CDR3 has 16 amino acids. CDR3 loop: CASSPPGTRPANEQFF. CDR3 DNA sequence: TGTGCCAGCTCACCACCTGGGACGAGGCCGGCTAATGAGCAGTTCTTC.

The chain recombines TRBV28 with TRBJ2-4, with TRBD1 matching over 7 bases. Germline CDR1 reads MDHEN; CDR2 reads SYDVKM. The CDR3 spans 12 residues. Unmatched junction bases numbered 7, after V lost 5 bases and J lost 12 bases. For the CDR3, the DNA is TGTGCCAGCAGTCTCGGACAGGACCCTCAGTACTTC. Protein sequence: CASSLGQDPQYF.

This clone was seen a handful of times. V is TRBV7-6 and J is TRBJ2-5; tentative D call: TRBD1 (6 bases). The germline V gene encodes CDR1 SGHVS and CDR2 FNYEAQ. There are 16 residues in the CDR3. V lost 1 base and J lost 5, with 17 bases in between. CDR3 protein: CASSLVGAGAEETQYF. CDR3 in DNA: TGTGCCAGCAGCTTAGTTGGCGCAGGGGCAGAGGAGACCCAGTACTTC.

In regard to this clone: A junction end diverges from the germline sequence, so it may reflect a read error. The V and J genes are TRBV28 and TRBJ2-3; perhaps TRBD2 as D (7 bases). CDR1 MDHEN and CDR2 SYDVKM come from the germline V gene. The CDR3 consists of 16 residues. CDR3: CASSGGDTSGQGTQCF. In DNA, the CDR3 is TGTGCCAGCAGTGGGGGGGACACCTCAGGGCAAGGGACGCAGTGTTTT.